A single TCR beta chain is shown here with its context. Its antigen is not yet known. Within one base of it there is no much larger clone, and no base qualities were kept. The sample comes from a study of sequential checkpoint blockade in melanoma (dated by TCRdb to between 2018 and 2020). In the study overall: Patients were assigned by 1:1 randomization to either first-line nivolumab followed by ipilimumab (arm A) or ipilimumab followed by nivolumab (arm B). Both trial sequences were followed by maintenance nivolumab. DNA from about a hundred pretreatment melanoma tumor samples was subjected to TCRbeta immunosequencing. For roughly 20 patients, matched tumor biopsies were taken both before treatment and at week 13, after single-agent nivolumab (arm A) or ipilimumab (arm B). In roughly 85% of the matched pre- and post-treatment tumor biopsy pairs, both biopsies came from the same lesion.

Explained via the paper, the treatment or condition label denotes: randomized to nivolumab then ipilimumab (arm A) or the reverse (arm B). No trial patient had received prior DNA-damaging chemotherapy. CheckMate 064, a randomized, open-label phase II trial of sequential checkpoint blockade, was the source of the samples, all of which came from patients with melanoma. Genomic DNA from formalin-fixed paraffin-embedded (FFPE) tissue samples was used for tumor TCR sequencing. TCRbeta CDR3 regions were immunosequenced from genomic DNA with the immunoSEQ Assay. Before high-throughput sequencing, the genomic DNA was amplified using bias-controlled multiplex PCR. The study's processing was this. To quantify the absolute abundance of each unique TCRbeta CDR3 region, the sequences were collapsed and filtered. Clonality was defined as 1 minus Pielou's evenness and was calculated using productive rearrangements only. Tumor T-cell fraction was calculated by normalizing TCRbeta template counts to usable DNA, which was estimated from several housekeeping genes. Clones with significantly greater frequencies in on-treatment versus baseline samples were identified using a previously published method. In its TCRdb copy, this immuneACCESS table keeps in-frame sequences only and misses some clones. Where compared with another copy, unresolved V genes explain less than half of these, and the others have no known cause. V and J calls and clone size are given by that table; D and trimming were obtained from the DNA. The sample profile shows about 3,500 clones; 20% to 25% of them were found once. Together, the top ten hold around 10% of the sample.

The paper's findings and limits, for the study overall: Larger, independent patient cohorts are needed to validate the response-prediction model that combines TCR metrics and mutation burden. Within-arm analyses of tumor T-cell fraction were constrained by small sample sizes and reduced statistical power. Patients with increases in tumor T-cell fraction and clonality by week 13 were approximately 30 times more likely to achieve clinical benefit. In the nivolumab-first arm (arm A), an association was found between pretreatment tumor TIL clonality and response (P = .04). Tumor T-cell fraction and clonality correlated with PD-L1 staining and CD8+ T-cell counts but not with mutational load.

The CDR3 runs 15 amino acids, cysteine and phenylalanine included. Just the 45-base CDR3 DNA is kept, in frame starting at base 1. The V end gives up 3 bases and the J end 2 bases, leaving 3 bases in the junction not matched to a gene. The germline V gene (reference sequence) gives CDR1 as LNHDA and CDR2 as SQIVND. The TCR originated in a human donor with melanoma. Recombination joined TRBV19 with TRBJ2-1, with 8 bases matching TRBD2. The sample was tumor tissue (inferred from file names), taken from a patient given nivolumab and ipilimumab in sequence. CDR3 reads: CASSITSGPYNEQFF. In nucleotides, the sequence is TGTGCCAGTAGTATCACTAGCGGACCCTACAATGAGCAGTTCTTC.